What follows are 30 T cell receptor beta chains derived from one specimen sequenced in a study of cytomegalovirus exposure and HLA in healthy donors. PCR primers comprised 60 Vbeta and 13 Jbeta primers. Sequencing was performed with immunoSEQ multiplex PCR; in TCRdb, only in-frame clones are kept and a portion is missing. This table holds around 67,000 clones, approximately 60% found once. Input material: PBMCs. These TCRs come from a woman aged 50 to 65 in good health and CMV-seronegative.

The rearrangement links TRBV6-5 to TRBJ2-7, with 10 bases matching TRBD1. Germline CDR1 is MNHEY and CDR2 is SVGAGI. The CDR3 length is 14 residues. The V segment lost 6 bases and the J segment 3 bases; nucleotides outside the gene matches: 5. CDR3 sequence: CASRIRDRGYEQYF. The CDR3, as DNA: TGTGCCAGCAGGATAAGGGACAGGGGCTACGAGCAGTACTTC.

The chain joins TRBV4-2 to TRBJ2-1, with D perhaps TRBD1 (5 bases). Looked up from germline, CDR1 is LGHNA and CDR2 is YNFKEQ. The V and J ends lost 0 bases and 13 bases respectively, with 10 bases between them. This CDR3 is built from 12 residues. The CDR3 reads CASSQEGRDQFF. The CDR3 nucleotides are TGTGCCAGCAGCCAAGAAGGCAGGGATCAGTTCTTC.

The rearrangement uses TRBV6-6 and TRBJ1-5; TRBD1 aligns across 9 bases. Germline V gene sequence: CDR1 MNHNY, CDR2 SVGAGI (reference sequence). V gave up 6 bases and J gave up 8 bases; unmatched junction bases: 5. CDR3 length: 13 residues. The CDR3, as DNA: TGTGCCAGCAGGAACAGGGGGCAGGAGCCCCAGCATTTT. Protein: CASRNRGQEPQHF.

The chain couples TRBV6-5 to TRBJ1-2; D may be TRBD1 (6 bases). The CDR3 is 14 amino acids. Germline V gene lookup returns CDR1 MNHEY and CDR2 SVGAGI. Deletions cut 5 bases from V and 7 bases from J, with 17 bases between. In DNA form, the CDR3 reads TGTGCCAGCAGTCCCCGTGGGGGAGGGGGTGGCTACACCTTC. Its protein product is CASSPRGGGGGYTF.

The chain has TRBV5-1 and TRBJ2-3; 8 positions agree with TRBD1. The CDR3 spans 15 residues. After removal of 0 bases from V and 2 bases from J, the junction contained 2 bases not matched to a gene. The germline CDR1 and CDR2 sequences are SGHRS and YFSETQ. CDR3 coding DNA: TGCGCCAGCAGCTTGGACAGGGGGTACACAGATACGCAGTATTTT. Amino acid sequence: CASSLDRGYTDTQYF.

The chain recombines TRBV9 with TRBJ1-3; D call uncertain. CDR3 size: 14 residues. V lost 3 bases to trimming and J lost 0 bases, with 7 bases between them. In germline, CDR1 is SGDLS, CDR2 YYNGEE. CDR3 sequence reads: CASSDSSSGNTIYF. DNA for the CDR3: TGTGCCAGCAGCGACTCGAGCTCTGGAAACACCATATATTTT.

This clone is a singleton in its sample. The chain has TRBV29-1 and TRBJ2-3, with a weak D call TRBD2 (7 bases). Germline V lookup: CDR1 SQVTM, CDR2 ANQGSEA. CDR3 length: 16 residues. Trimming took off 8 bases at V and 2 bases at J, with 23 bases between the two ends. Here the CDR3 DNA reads TGCAGCAGCGTGAGGGGGGGTAGCGTGGACACAGATACGCAGTATTTT. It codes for CSSVRGGSVDTDTQYF.

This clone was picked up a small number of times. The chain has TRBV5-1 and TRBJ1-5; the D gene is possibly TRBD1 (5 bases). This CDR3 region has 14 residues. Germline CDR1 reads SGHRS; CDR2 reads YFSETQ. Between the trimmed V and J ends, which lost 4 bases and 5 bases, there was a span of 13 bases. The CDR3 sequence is CASSADGGDQPQHF. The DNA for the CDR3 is TGCGCCAGCAGCGCGGACGGAGGGGATCAGCCCCAGCATTTT.

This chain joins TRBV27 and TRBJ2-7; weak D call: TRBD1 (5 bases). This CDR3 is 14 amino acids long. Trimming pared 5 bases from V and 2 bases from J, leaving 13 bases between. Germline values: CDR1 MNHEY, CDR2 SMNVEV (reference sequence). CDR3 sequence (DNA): TGTGCCAGCAGTCCGTCCGACAGAGCCTACGAGCAGTACTTC. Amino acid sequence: CASSPSDRAYEQYF.

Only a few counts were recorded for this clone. The CDR3 region is CASSPNQEGSNEKLFF. The CDR3 DNA follows: TGTGCCAGCTCGCCGAACCAGGAGGGGAGTAATGAAAAACTGTTTTTT. J is TRBJ1-4 and V is TRBV18, with D maybe TRBD1 (5 bases). This CDR3 comprises 16 residues. Between the trimmed V and J ends, which lost 6 bases and 4 bases, there was a span of 18 bases. Germline CDR1 KGHSH, CDR2 LQKENI.

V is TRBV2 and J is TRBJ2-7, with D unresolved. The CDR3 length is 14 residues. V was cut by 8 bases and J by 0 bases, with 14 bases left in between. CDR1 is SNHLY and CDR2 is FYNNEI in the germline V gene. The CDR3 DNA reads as TGTGCCAGCGAGCGCGAGGTGAGCTCCTACGAGCAGTACTTC. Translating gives CASEREVSSYEQYF.

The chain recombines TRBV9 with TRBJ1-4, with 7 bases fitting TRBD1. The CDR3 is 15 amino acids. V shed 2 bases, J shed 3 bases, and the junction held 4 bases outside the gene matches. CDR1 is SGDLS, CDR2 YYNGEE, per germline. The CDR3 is CASSVGTVANEKLFF. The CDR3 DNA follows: TGTGCCAGCAGCGTGGGGACAGTTGCTAATGAAAAACTGTTTTTT.

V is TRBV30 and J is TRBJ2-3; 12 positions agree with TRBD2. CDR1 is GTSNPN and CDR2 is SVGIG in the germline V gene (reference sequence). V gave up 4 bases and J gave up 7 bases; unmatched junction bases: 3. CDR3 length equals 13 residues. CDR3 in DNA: TGTGCCTGGACGACTAGCGGGAGAAATACGCAGTATTTT. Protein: CAWTTSGRNTQYF.

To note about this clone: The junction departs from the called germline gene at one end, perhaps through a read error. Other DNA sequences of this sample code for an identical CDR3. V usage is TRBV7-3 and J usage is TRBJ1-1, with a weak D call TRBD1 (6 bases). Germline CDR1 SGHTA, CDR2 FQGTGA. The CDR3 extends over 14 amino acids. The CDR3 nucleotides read TGTGCCAGCACCCTACAGGGTCGGAACACTGAAGCCTTCTTT. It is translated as CASTLQGRNTEAFF.

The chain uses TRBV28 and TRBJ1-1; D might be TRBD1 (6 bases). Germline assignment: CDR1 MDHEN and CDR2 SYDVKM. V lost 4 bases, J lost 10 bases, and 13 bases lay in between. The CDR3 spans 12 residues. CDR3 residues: CASSSPGQIAFF. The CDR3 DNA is TGTGCCAGCAGTTCGCCCGGACAGATAGCTTTCTTT.

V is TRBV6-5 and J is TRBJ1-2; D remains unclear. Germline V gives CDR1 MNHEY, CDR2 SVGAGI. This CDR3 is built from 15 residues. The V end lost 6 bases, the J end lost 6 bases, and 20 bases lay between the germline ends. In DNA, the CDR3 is TGTGCCAGCAGCACTATTTACCCGATTAGTAATGGCTACACCTTC. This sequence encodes CASSTIYPISNGYTF.

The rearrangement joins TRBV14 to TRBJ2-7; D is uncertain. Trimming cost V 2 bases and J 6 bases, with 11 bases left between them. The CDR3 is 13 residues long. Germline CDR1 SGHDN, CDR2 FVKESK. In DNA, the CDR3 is TGTGCCAGCAGCCAACTCTTAGAAAGCGAGCAGTACTTC. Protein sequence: CASSQLLESEQYF.

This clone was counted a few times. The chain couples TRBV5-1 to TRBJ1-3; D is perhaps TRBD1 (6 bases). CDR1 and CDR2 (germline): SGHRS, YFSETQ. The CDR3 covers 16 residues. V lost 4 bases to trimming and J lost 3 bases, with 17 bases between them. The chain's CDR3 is CASSPSGQKNGNTIYF. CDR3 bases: TGCGCCAGCAGCCCCTCCGGACAGAAGAATGGAAACACCATATATTTT.

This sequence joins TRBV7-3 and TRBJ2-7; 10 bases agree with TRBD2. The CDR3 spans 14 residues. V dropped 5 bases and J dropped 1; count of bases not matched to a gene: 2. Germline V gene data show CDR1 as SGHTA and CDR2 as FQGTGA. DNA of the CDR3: TGTGCCAGCAGCCAGCGGGAGGGATCCTACGAGCAGTACTTC. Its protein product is CASSQREGSYEQYF.

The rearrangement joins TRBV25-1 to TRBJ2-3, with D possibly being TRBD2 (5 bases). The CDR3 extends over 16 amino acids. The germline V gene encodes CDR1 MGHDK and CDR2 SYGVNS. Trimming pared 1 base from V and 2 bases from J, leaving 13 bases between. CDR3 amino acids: CASSESPSGYTDTQYF. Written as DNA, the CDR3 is TGTGCCAGCAGTGAATCCCCCAGCGGATACACAGATACGCAGTATTTT.

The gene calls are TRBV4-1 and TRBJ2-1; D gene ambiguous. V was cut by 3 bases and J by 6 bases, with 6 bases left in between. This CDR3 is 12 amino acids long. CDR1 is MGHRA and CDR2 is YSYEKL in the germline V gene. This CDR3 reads CASSQRSNEQFF. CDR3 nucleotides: TGCGCCAGCAGCCAGAGGAGCAATGAGCAGTTCTTC.

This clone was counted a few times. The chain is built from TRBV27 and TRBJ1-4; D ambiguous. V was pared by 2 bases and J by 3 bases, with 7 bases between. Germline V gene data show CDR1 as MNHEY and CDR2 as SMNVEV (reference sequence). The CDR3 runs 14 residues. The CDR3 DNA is TGTGCCAGCAGTTTACGCACTTCTAATGAAAAACTGTTTTTT. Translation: CASSLRTSNEKLFF.

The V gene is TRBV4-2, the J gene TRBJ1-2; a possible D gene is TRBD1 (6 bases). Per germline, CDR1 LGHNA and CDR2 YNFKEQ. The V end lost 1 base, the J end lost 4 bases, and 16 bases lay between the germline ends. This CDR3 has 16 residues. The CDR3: CASSQGYRENIYGYTF. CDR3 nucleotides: TGTGCCAGCAGCCAAGGTTACAGGGAAAATATCTATGGCTACACCTTC.

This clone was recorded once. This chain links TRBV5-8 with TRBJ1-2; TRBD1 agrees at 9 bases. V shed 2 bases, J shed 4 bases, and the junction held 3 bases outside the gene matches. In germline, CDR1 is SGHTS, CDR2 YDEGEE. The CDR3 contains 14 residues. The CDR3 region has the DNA TGTGCCAGCAGCTTTGGACAGGGGAGCTATGGCTACACCTTC. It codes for CASSFGQGSYGYTF.

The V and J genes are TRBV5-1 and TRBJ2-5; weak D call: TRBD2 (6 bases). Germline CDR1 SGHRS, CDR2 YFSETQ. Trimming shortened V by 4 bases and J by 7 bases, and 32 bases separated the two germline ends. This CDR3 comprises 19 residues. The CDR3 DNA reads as TGCGCCAGCAGCCCCGAGGGGCTTACGGGGGTTAGGCTCAGAGGGACCCAGTACTTC. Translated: CASSPEGLTGVRLRGTQYF.

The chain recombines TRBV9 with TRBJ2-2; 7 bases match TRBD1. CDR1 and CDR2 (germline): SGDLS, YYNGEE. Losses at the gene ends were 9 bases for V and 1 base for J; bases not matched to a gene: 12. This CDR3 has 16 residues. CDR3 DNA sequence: TGTGCCACCAGTAACAGGGGTCCTGGGAACACCGGGGAGCTGTTTTTT. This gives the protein CATSNRGPGNTGELFF.

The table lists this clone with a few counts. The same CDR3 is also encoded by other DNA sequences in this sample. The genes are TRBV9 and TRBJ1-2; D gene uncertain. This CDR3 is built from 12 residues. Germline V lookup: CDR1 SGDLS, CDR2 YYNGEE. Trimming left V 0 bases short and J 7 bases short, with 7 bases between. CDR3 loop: CASSVVEGGYTF. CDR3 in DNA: TGTGCCAGCAGCGTAGTGGAGGGTGGCTACACCTTC.

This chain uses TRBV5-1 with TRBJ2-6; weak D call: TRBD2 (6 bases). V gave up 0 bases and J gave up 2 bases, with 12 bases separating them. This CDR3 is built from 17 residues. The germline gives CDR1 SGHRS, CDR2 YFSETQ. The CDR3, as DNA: TGCGCCAGCAGCTTGGTCGATCCGGGGGCTGGGGCCAACGTCCTGACTTTC. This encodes CASSLVDPGAGANVLTF.

CDR3 residues: CASPPTGLVAYNEQFF. The CDR3 DNA follows: TGTGCCAGCCCTCCGACAGGGCTCGTAGCCTACAATGAGCAGTTCTTC. The gene calls are TRBV28 and TRBJ2-1, with 7 positions matching TRBD1. The CDR3 is 16 amino acids. Trimming took 8 bases from V and 2 from J; bases not matched to a gene: 12. Looked up from germline, CDR1 is MDHEN and CDR2 is SYDVKM.

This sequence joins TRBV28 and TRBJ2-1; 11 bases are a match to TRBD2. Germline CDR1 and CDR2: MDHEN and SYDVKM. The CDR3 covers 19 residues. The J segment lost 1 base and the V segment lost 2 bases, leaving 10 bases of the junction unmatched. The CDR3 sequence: CASSLITSGGGFSYNEQFF. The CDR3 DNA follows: TGTGCCAGCAGTTTAATAACTAGCGGGGGAGGTTTTTCCTACAATGAGCAGTTCTTC.